One and the same sample provided the 9 T cell receptor beta chains below, sequenced in a study of T cells in tuberculosis. After thawing and overnight rest, PBMC were stained with GMM-loaded CD1B tetramer, viability dye and anti-CD3 for sorting. The CD1B tetramers carried C32 glucose monomycolate purified from Rhodococcus equi. The repertoire was sequenced with immunoSEQ multiplex PCR; TCRdb's copy has only in-frame clones and lacks some. This table has about 88,000 clones, roughly 93% appearing once. The sequenced material came from CD1b-GMM tetramer-negative cells sorted from PBMCs. These receptors were taken from an adult woman with latent tuberculosis.

The rearrangement links TRBV28 to TRBJ1-5; weak D call: TRBD1 (6 bases). The CDR3 is 17 residues long. V was pared by 1 base and J by 3 bases, with 16 bases between. Germline lookup yields CDR1 MDHEN and CDR2 SYDVKM. The CDR3 DNA sequence: TGTGCCAGCAGTTTATATCCGGACAGTCTGATCAATCAGCCCCAGCATTTT. Its translation: CASSLYPDSLINQPQHF.

This clone is a singleton in its sample. J is TRBJ2-1 and V is TRBV4-1; 10 bases are a match to TRBD2. Germline CDR1 and CDR2: MGHRA and YSYEKL. The CDR3 covers 20 residues. Germline trimming cut 0 bases from V and 0 bases from J; bases unmatched to any gene: 11. CDR3 coding DNA: TGCGCCAGCAGCCAAGATCCCCTAGCGGGGGCCCTATTCTCCTACAATGAGCAGTTCTTC. Its protein is CASSQDPLAGALFSYNEQFF.

This clone was seen once. This chain connects TRBV30 to TRBJ1-1, with D perhaps TRBD1 (6 bases). Trimming cost V 7 bases and J 5 bases, with 17 bases left between them. There are 13 residues in the CDR3. Germline CDR1 GTSNPN, CDR2 SVGIG (reference sequence). The CDR3 region has the DNA TGTGCCTCCAATCAGGGGTTGAGAACTGAAGCTTTCTTT. Protein product: CASNQGLRTEAFF.

V gene TRBV9 combines with J gene TRBJ2-3; D is unclear. The germline gives CDR1 SGDLS, CDR2 YYNGEE. The V end lost 2 bases, the J end lost 2 bases, and 6 bases lay between the germline ends. The CDR3 is 13 residues long. The CDR3 coding sequence is TGTGCCAGCAGCGTCCTACTCACAGATACGCAGTATTTT. This encodes CASSVLLTDTQYF.

As to this clone: Sequence at one end of the junction differs from germline and may be a read error. This rearrangement joins TRBV2 to TRBJ2-2, with 8 bases fitting TRBD2. Germline loops: CDR1 SNHLY, CDR2 FYNNEI. The CDR3 is 16 amino acids. CDR3 region: CASSQARGVVGGELFF. The CDR3, as DNA: TGTGCCAGCAGTCAAGCGCGGGGGGTTGTCGGAGGGGAGCTGTTTTTT.

The chain recombines TRBV27 with TRBJ1-1; D uncertain. CDR1 and CDR2 from the germline V gene are MNHEY and SMNVEV (reference sequence). The CDR3 consists of 13 residues. Trimming took off 6 bases at V and 9 bases at J, with 17 bases between the two ends. This chain's CDR3 is CASRLGGSNKAFF. CDR3 nucleotides: TGTGCCAGCAGGCTAGGAGGCAGTAACAAAGCTTTCTTT.

A single count supports this clone. The chain joins TRBV9 to TRBJ2-2, with TRBD1 matching over 9 bases. From germline, CDR1 is SGDLS and CDR2 YYNGEE. There are 16 residues in the CDR3. Losses at the gene ends were 0 bases for V and 3 bases for J; bases not matched to a gene: 3. This CDR3 is CASSVVGQGHTGELFF. CDR3 nucleotides: TGTGCCAGCAGCGTAGTGGGACAGGGTCACACCGGGGAGCTGTTTTTT.

This rearrangement joins TRBV10-3 to TRBJ2-2; 7 nucleotides match TRBD1. CDR1 and CDR2 (germline): ENHRY, SYGVKD. The length of the CDR3 is 16 residues. V shed 7 bases and J 7 bases; nucleotides not matched to a gene: 15. The CDR3 coding sequence is TGTGCCATCACCGGACAGGTCCGGTCGGCGGGCGGGGAGCTGTTTTTT. Translating it yields CAITGQVRSAGGELFF.

V gene TRBV10-3 combines with J gene TRBJ2-3; 15 bases align to TRBD2. Germline V gives CDR1 ENHRY, CDR2 SYGVKD. The ends lost 0 bases at V and 0 bases at J; junction bases unmatched: 1. CDR3 length equals 18 residues. The DNA for the CDR3 is TGTGCCATCAGTGAGTCAGGACTAGCGGGGGGGAGCACAGATACGCAGTATTTT. Translating it yields CAISESGLAGGSTDTQYF.